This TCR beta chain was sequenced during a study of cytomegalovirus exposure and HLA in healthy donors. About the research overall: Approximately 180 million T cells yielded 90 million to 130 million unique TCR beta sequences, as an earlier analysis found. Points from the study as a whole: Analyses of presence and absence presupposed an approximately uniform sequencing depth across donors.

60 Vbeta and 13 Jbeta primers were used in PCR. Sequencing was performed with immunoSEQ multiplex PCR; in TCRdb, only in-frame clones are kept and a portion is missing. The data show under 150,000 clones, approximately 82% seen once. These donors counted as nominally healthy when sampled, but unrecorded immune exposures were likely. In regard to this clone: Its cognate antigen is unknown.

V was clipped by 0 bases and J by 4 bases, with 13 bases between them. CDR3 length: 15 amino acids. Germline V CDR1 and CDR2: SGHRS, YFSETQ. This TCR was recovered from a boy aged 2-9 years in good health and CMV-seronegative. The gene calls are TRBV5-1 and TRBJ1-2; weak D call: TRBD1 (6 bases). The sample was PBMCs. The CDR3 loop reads CASSLEWGPGYGYTF. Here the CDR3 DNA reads TGCGCCAGCAGCTTGGAGTGGGGGCCTGGCTATGGCTACACCTTC.